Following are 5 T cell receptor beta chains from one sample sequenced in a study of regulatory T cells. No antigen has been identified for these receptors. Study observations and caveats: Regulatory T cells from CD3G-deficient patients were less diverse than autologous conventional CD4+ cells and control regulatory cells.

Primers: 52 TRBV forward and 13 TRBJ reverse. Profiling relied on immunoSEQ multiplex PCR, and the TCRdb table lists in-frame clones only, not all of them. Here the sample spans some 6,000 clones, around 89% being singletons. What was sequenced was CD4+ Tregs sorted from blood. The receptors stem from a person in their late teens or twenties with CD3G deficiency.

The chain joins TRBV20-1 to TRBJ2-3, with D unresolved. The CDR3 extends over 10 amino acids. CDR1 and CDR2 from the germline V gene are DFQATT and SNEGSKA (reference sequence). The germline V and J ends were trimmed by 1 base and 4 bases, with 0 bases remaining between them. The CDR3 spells CSARADTQYF. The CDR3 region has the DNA TGCAGTGCTAGAGCAGATACGCAGTATTTT.

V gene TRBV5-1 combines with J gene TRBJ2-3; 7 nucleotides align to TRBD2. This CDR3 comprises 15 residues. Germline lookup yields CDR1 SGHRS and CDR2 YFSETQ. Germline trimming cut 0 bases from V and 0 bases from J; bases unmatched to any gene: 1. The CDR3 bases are TGCGCCAGCAGCTTGGCGGGGGGAAGCACAGATACGCAGTATTTT. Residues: CASSLAGGSTDTQYF.

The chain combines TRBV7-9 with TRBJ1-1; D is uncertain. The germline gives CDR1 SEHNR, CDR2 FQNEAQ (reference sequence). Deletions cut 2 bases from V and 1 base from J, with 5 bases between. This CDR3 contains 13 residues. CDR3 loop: CASSLHGNTEAFF. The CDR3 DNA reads TGTGCCAGCAGCTTACATGGGAACACTGAAGCTTTCTTT. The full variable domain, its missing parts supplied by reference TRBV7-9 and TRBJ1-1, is DTGVSQNPRHKITKRGQNVTFRCDPISEHNRLYWYRQTLGQGPEFLTYFQNEAQLEKSRLLSDRFSAERPKGSFSTLEIQRTEQGDSAMYLCASSLHGNTEAFFGQGTRLTVV.

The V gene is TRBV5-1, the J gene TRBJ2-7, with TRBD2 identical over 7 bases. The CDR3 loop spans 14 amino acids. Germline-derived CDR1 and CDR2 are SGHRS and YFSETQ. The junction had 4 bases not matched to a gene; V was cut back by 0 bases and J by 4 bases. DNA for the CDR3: TGCGCCAGCAGCTTGGGCGGGAGCGGGTACGAGCAGTACTTC. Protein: CASSLGGSGYEQYF.

The CDR3: CASSRQGRDIQYF. The CDR3 nucleotides are TGTGCCAGCTCCCGACAGGGACGGGACATTCAGTACTTC. The chain employs TRBV18 and TRBJ2-4, with TRBD1 identical over 7 bases. The V segment lost 6 bases and the J segment 8 bases; nucleotides outside the gene matches: 7. The CDR3 is 13 amino acids. The V gene's germline CDR1 is KGHSH and CDR2 LQKENI.